The 28 T cell receptor beta chains listed next were all sequenced from one sample in a study of human T cells and chemical hapten exposure. Time point specified: patch test 1, 2 weeks after DPC sensitization. Treatment in this sample: therapeutic diphenylcyclopropenone sensitization with weekly scalp DPC. Each CDR3 protein gets one entry after TCRdb re-called the RACE reads with MiXCR. The sample holds about 120,000 distinct CDR3 sequences, about 12% seen once. This specimen was whole blood, taken in connection with sensitization to the hapten diphenylcyclopropenone (DPC). The origin of the receptors is a woman aged 50 to 60 with alopecia areata. Some clones in this sample may be carry-over from other donors' samples.

This clonotype has a count of ten or more. CDR3 nucleotides: TGTGCCAGCAGCTTAGAGACGGGAGGCGAGCAGTACTTC. As protein: CASSLETGGEQYF. J is TRBJ2-7 and V is TRBV11-2, with TRBD2 matching 7 bases. Trimming removed 0 bases from V and 6 bases from J; junction bases left unmatched: 2. This CDR3 is 13 amino acids long. CDR1 is SGHAT and CDR2 is FQNNGV in the germline V gene.

Points on this clonotype: A read error may be the cause here, since a much bigger clone is one base away. The chain combines TRBV18 with TRBJ2-6, with 11 nucleotides matching TRBD1. In germline, CDR1 is KGHSH, CDR2 LQKENI. Trimming removed 3 bases from V and 0 bases from J; junction bases left unmatched: 1. This CDR3 region has 17 residues. CDR3 coding DNA: TGTGCCAGCTCACCGGGACAGGGGGACTCTGGGGCCAACGTCCTGACTTTC. It yields the protein CASSPGQGDSGANVLTF.

This clonotype was seen only a few times. The chain couples TRBV6-5 to TRBJ2-1; D is possibly TRBD1 (5 bases). Trimming took off 5 bases at V and 2 bases at J, with 13 bases between the two ends. Per the germline V gene, CDR1 is MNHEY and CDR2 is SVGAGI. There are 15 residues in the CDR3. This chain's CDR3 is CASSADSTTYNEQFF. DNA of the CDR3: TGTGCCAGCAGTGCCGACAGTACTACCTACAATGAGCAGTTCTTC.

Comments on this clonotype: This sequence may be a read error, since a much larger clone differs from it by one base. The rearrangement links TRBV18 to TRBJ1-3, with D uncertain. Germline values: CDR1 KGHSH, CDR2 LQKENI. This CDR3 is 14 amino acids long. DNA of the CDR3: TGTGCCAGCTCACCACGCGCGGCTGGAAACACCAAATATTTT. Its translation: CASSPRAAGNTKYF.

V and J are TRBV18 and TRBJ1-1; a possible D gene is TRBD1 (5 bases). Germline V gene data show CDR1 as KGHSH and CDR2 as LQKENI. V lost 6 bases and J lost 4, with 15 bases in between. This CDR3 is built from 14 residues. The CDR3 nucleotides are TGTGCCAGCTCCCCTGGGGGTGTGGGCACTGAAGCTTTCTTT. Translating it yields CASSPGGVGTEAFF.

Ten or more counts support this clonotype. The chain is built from TRBV6-5 and TRBJ1-3; D unresolved. Germline-derived CDR1 and CDR2 are MNHEY and SVGAGI. This CDR3 is built from 14 residues. V lost 6 bases and J 4 bases, leaving 13 bases between the germline ends. CDR3 protein: CASRQTPRGNTIYF. The DNA of the CDR3 is TGTGCCAGCAGACAAACTCCCCGGGGAAACACCATATATTTT.

The genes are TRBV7-9 and TRBJ1-5; 9 nucleotides line up with TRBD1. The CDR3 sequence is 16 residues long. CDR1 and CDR2 from the germline V gene are SEHNR and FQNEAQ (reference sequence). V was pared by 8 bases and J by 9 bases, with 17 bases of the junction left unmatched. The CDR3 DNA reads as TGTGCCAGCTCTCCAGACCTGGGACAGGGTATTCGGCCCCAGCATTTT. Translated: CASSPDLGQGIRPQHF.

In this sample, this clonotype turned up a few times. The V call is TRBV27, the J call TRBJ2-7; the match to TRBD1 covers 12 bases. The V and J ends lost 3 bases and 0 bases, in that order; junction bases with no gene match: 12. CDR3 length equals 19 residues. Germline V gene lookup returns CDR1 MNHEY and CDR2 SMNVEV (reference sequence). CDR3 loop: CASSLGPGTGGGSSYEQYF. The CDR3 nucleotides are TGTGCCAGCAGTTTGGGACCCGGGACAGGGGGCGGCAGCTCCTACGAGCAGTACTTC.

This clonotype was detected many times. The chain employs TRBV18 and TRBJ1-6, with a weak D call TRBD1 (5 bases). CDR1 and CDR2 from the germline V gene are KGHSH and LQKENI. The CDR3 totals 15 residues. Trimming stripped 3 bases from V and 6 bases from J, with 12 bases between. This chain's CDR3 is CASSPAVRGNSPLHF. The CDR3 nucleotides read TGTGCCAGCTCACCGGCAGTTAGGGGTAATTCACCCCTCCACTTT.

The V and J genes are TRBV28 and TRBJ2-1; 8 bases are a match to TRBD2. Germline trimming cut 5 bases from V and 7 bases from J; bases unmatched to any gene: 13. The CDR3 is 16 amino acids. Germline V gives CDR1 MDHEN, CDR2 SYDVKM. The CDR3 is CASSRRSGGVRNEQFF. Here the CDR3 DNA reads TGTGCCAGCAGTCGACGCAGCGGGGGAGTTAGGAATGAGCAGTTCTTC.

This clonotype was observed a handful of times. This chain connects TRBV27 to TRBJ2-7; D is undetermined. The CDR3 totals 13 residues. CDR1 and CDR2 (germline): MNHEY, SMNVEV (reference sequence). The V gene lost 4 bases and the J gene lost 4 bases, with 11 bases spanning the gap. CDR3 sequence: CASSSPPIYEQYF. The DNA of the CDR3 is TGTGCCAGCAGTTCCCCTCCGATATACGAGCAGTACTTC.

The rearrangement links TRBV4-2 to TRBJ1-1; 7 bases map to TRBD1. The CDR3 contains 18 residues. V trimming: 0 bases; J trimming: 4 bases; junction bases outside the gene matches: 14. In germline, CDR1 is LGHNA, CDR2 YNFKEQ. CDR3 nucleotide sequence: TGTGCCAGCAGCCAAGAAGAACACCCGGGCAGGGGGAGCACTGAAGCTTTCTTT. Protein: CASSQEEHPGRGSTEAFF.

This clonotype was detected ten times or more. J is TRBJ2-7 and V is TRBV25-1, with TRBD2 identical over 8 bases. Germline V gene lookup returns CDR1 MGHDK and CDR2 SYGVNS. This CDR3 contains 17 residues. With 1 base clipped from V and 4 bases from J, the junction kept 12 bases outside the gene matches. CDR3 sequence reads: CASSEFSLFSGTYEQYF. In DNA, the CDR3 is TGTGCCAGCAGTGAATTTTCCCTCTTTAGCGGGACTTACGAGCAGTACTTC.

Many counts were recorded for this clonotype. V and J are TRBV11-1 and TRBJ1-1, with no clear D. The CDR3 extends over 14 amino acids. The ends were cut back, 0 bases at V and 9 bases at J, with 14 bases in the middle. Germline assignment: CDR1 SGHAT and CDR2 FQDESV (reference sequence). CDR3 protein: CASSLARTATQAFF. The DNA of the CDR3 is TGTGCCAGCAGCTTAGCTAGGACCGCCACGCAAGCTTTCTTT.

This clonotype was observed at least ten times. The gene calls are TRBV7-9 and TRBJ2-1; a weak D match, TRBD2 (6 bases). CDR1 is SEHNR, CDR2 FQNEAQ, per germline (reference sequence). This CDR3 comprises 16 residues. V lost 4 bases, J lost 1 base, and 14 bases lay in between. CDR3 residues: CASSSNRGESYNEQFF. The CDR3 DNA sequence: TGTGCCAGCAGCTCCAACCGCGGGGAATCCTACAATGAGCAGTTCTTC.

This clonotype was found many times. The rearrangement links TRBV24-1 to TRBJ2-7; the D call may be TRBD1 or TRBD2 (5 bases each). V was trimmed by 6 bases and J by 4 bases, leaving 15 bases between them. CDR1 is KGHDR, CDR2 SFDVKD, per germline. This CDR3 has 14 residues. The CDR3 sequence: CATSNAGTEYEQYF. CDR3 coding DNA: TGTGCCACCAGTAACGCCGGGACGGAGTACGAGCAGTACTTC.

This clonotype was seen only a few times. The rearrangement links TRBV3-1 to TRBJ2-5, with 10 nucleotides matching TRBD1. This CDR3 is 15 amino acids long. Germline V gene data show CDR1 as LGHDT and CDR2 as YNNKEL (reference sequence). Trimming at V came to 5 bases and at J to 2 bases, leaving 5 bases not matched to a gene. CDR3 sequence: CASSKGQGMQETQYF. DNA for the CDR3: TGTGCCAGCAGCAAGGGACAGGGGATGCAAGAGACCCAGTACTTC.

This clonotype was counted at least ten times. The V and J genes are TRBV18 and TRBJ1-1, with TRBD1 matching 7 bases. The CDR3 spans 14 residues. V lost 3 bases, J lost 1 base, and 2 bases stayed unmatched. The V gene's germline CDR1 is KGHSH and CDR2 LQKENI. The CDR3 DNA sequence: TGTGCCAGCTCACCGAACAGGGGGAACACTGAAGCTTTCTTT. Translated, it gives CASSPNRGNTEAFF.

This clonotype was recorded many times. V gene TRBV11-2 combines with J gene TRBJ2-2; D might be TRBD1 (6 bases). Trimming took off 2 bases at V and 5 bases at J, with 15 bases between the two ends. CDR3 length: 16 residues. From germline, CDR1 is SGHAT and CDR2 FQNNGV. CDR3 DNA: TGTGCCAGCAGCTTAAGTTTACAGGGAATAACCGGGGAGCTGTTTTTT. Amino acids: CASSLSLQGITGELFF. Complete variable domain (other parts from reference TRBV11-2 and TRBJ2-2): EAGVAQSPRYKIIEKRQSVAFWCNPISGHATLYWYQQILGQGPKLLIQFQNNGVVDDSQLPKDRFSAERLKGVDSTLKIQPAKLEDSAVYLCASSLSLQGITGELFFGEGSRLTVL.

In DNA, the CDR3 is TGTGCCAGCAGCAACCGGGACTTCCGAATCTACGAGCAGTACTTC. Its translation: CASSNRDFRIYEQYF. V and J are TRBV21-1 and TRBJ2-7; the table's D call, TRBD2, was not checked against the DNA. TRBV21-1 is a listed pseudogene. This CDR3 region has 15 residues.

This clonotype was counted many times. The rearrangement uses TRBV6-1 and TRBJ1-2; D is uncertain. Germline assignment: CDR1 MNHNS and CDR2 SASEGT. Deletions cut 3 bases from V and 2 bases from J, with 7 bases between. This CDR3 has 13 amino acids. The CDR3 nucleotides are TGTGCCAGCAGTGATTCCGTCAACTATGGCTACACCTTC. It translates to CASSDSVNYGYTF.

CDR3: CASSNQGILGKLFF. In DNA, the CDR3 is TGTGCCAGCAGTAATCAGGGGATTCTGGGAAAACTGTTTTTT. The chain links TRBV7-2 to TRBJ1-4; D is possibly TRBD1 (6 bases). Germline V CDR1 and CDR2: SGHTA, FQGNSA. The V gene lost 6 bases and the J gene lost 10 bases, with 18 bases spanning the gap. The CDR3 consists of 14 residues.

This clonotype was counted ten times or more. The gene calls are TRBV20-1 and TRBJ2-6; D not certain. Germline CDR1 is DFQATT and CDR2 is SNEGSKA (reference sequence). Trimming cost V 3 bases and J 16 bases, with 13 bases left between them. The CDR3 consists of 11 residues. The CDR3 spells CSASAQLPLTF. The CDR3, as DNA: TGCAGTGCTAGTGCGCAGCTCCCTCTGACTTTC.

The sample holds a few counts of this clonotype. V gene TRBV2 combines with J gene TRBJ1-1; D is unclear. This CDR3 has 12 amino acids. Germline V gene sequence: CDR1 SNHLY, CDR2 FYNNEI. Trimming pared 3 bases from V and 5 bases from J, leaving 7 bases between. For the CDR3, the DNA is TGTGCCAGCAGTGAGGTGGGGACTGAAGCTTTCTTT. This encodes CASSEVGTEAFF.

This clonotype was seen many times. V usage is TRBV3-1 and J usage is TRBJ2-7; TRBD2 aligns across 8 bases. The CDR3 is made up of 12 amino acids. Per germline, CDR1 LGHDT and CDR2 YNNKEL (reference sequence). V was clipped by 4 bases and J by 7 bases; unmatched bases: 3. CDR3 coding DNA: TGTGCCAGCAGCCGCCCGGGGGGGGAGCAGTACTTC. It specifies CASSRPGGEQYF.

The sample holds a few counts of this clonotype. This chain connects TRBV4-3 to TRBJ1-5, with D tentatively TRBD1 (5 bases). V lost 3 bases and J 7 bases, leaving 22 bases between the germline ends. The length of the CDR3 is 17 residues. Germline V gene lookup returns CDR1 LGHNA and CDR2 YSLEER. The CDR3 protein is CASSHEQYNGQQQPQHF. In nucleotides, the CDR3 is TGCGCCAGCAGCCACGAACAATACAATGGACAACAACAGCCCCAGCATTTT.

This chain uses TRBV6-5 with TRBJ1-1; no clear D gene. The germline V and J ends were trimmed by 7 bases and 1 base, with 7 bases remaining between them. CDR3 length: 12 amino acids. Germline lookup yields CDR1 MNHEY and CDR2 SVGAGI. The DNA of the CDR3 is TGTGCCAGCACCTCCTGGAACACTGAAGCTTTCTTT. Encoded protein: CASTSWNTEAFF.

This clonotype was seen repeatedly, ten times or more. The chain employs TRBV6-2 or TRBV6-3 and TRBJ1-1; D is ambiguous. Germline values: CDR1 MNHEY, CDR2 SVGEGT. Deletions cut 6 bases from V and 0 bases from J, with 14 bases between. The CDR3 extends over 15 amino acids. The CDR3: CASRSLGGMNTEAFF. The CDR3 DNA sequence: TGTGCCAGCAGGTCTTTAGGAGGAATGAACACTGAAGCTTTCTTT.